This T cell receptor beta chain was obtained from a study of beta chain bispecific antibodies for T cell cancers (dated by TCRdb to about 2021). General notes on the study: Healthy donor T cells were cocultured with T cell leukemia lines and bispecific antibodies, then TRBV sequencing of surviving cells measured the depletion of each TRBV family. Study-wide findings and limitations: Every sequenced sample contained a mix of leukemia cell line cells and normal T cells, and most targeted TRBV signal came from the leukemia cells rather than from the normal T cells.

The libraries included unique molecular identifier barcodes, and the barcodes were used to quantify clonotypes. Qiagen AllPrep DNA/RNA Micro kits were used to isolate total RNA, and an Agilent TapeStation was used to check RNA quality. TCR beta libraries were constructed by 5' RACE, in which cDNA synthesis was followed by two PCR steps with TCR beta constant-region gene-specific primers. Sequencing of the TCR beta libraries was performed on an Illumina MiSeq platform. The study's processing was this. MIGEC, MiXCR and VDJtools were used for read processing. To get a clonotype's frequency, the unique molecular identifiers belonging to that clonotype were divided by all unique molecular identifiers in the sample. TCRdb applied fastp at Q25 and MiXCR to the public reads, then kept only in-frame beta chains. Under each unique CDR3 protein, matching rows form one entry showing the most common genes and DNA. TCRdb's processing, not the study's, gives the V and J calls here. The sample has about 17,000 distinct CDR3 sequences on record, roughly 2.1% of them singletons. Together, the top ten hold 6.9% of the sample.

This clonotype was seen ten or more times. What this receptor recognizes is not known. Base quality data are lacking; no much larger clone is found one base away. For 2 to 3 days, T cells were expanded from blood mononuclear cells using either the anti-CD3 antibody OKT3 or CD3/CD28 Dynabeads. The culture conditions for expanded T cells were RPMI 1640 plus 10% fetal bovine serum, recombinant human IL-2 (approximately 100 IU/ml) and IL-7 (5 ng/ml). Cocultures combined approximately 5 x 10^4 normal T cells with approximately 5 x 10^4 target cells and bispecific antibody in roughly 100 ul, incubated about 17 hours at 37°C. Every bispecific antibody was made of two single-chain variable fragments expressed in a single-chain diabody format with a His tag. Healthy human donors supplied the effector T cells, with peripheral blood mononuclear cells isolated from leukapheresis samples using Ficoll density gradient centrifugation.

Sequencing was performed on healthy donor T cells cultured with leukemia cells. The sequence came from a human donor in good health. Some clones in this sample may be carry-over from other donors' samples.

The sequenced DNA is TGTGCCTGGAGTGTAGGGCACTTCCCCTACGAGCAGTACTTC. It encodes CAWSVGHFPYEQYF. The chain links TRBV30 with TRBJ2-7, with the identity of the D gene unclear. There are 14 amino acids in the CDR3, from cysteine to phenylalanine inclusive. The retained sequence is limited to the CDR3, 42 bases, with the frame set at the first base. Trimming at the junction amounts to 0 bases on V and 2 bases on J, and the germline ends lie 11 bases apart. From a lookup of the germline V gene (reference sequence), CDR1 and CDR2 are GTSNPN and SVGIG.